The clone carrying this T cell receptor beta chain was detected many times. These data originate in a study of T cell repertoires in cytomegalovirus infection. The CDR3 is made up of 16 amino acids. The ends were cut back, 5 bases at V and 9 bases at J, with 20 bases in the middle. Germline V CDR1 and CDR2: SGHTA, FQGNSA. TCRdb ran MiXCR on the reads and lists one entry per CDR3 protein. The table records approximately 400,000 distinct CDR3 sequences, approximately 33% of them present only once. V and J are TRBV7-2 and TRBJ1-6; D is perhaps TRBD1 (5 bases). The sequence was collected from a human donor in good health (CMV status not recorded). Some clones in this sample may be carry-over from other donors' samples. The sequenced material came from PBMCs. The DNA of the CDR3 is TGTGCCAGCAGCGCCGAGGGACCGCAGTGGGGTTCACCCCTCCACTTT. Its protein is CASSAEGPQWGSPLHF.